Below, 7 T cell receptor beta chains from the same sample are listed, as sequenced in a study of T cell responses to AZD1222 COVID-19 vaccine. The assay was immunoSEQ multiplex PCR, and TCRdb's table has in-frame clones only and misses some. The sample lists 150,000 to 200,000 clones; about 90% were seen once. Source: peripheral blood, taken on day 0 of AZD1222 vaccination. These receptors all stem from an adult in good health.

This clone was seen only once. Other DNA sequences within the sample encode an identical CDR3. The V and J genes are TRBV28 and TRBJ1-2; perhaps TRBD1 as D (5 bases). Trimming stripped 4 bases from V and 5 bases from J, with 8 bases between. The CDR3 spans 12 residues. Germline values: CDR1 MDHEN, CDR2 SYDVKM. As DNA, the CDR3 is TGTGCCAGCAGTTACAGGACTTATGGCTACACCTTC. It translates to CASSYRTYGYTF.

V is TRBV6-2 or TRBV6-3 and J is TRBJ1-2, with D unclear. The V and J ends lost 0 bases and 1 base respectively, with 3 bases between them. Per the germline V gene, CDR1 is MNHEY and CDR2 is SVGEGT. This CDR3 is 13 amino acids long. This CDR3 reads CASSYSNNYGYTF. Here the CDR3 DNA reads TGTGCCAGCAGTTACTCAAATAACTATGGCTACACCTTC.

This clone was seen more than once but under ten times. The chain links TRBV25-1 to TRBJ1-1, with TRBD1 as a possible D gene (5 bases). The CDR3 has 13 amino acids. The germline V gene has CDR1 MGHDK and CDR2 SYGVNS. The V end lost 6 bases, the J end lost 2 bases, and 10 bases lay between the germline ends. The CDR3 sequence is CASRGHLNTEAFF. DNA of the CDR3: TGTGCCAGCAGAGGACATCTTAACACTGAAGCTTTCTTT.

This clone was picked up one time. The chain's CDR3 is CASSSGVVYTEAFF. CDR3 in DNA: TGTGCCAGCTCCAGCGGCGTGGTTTACACTGAAGCTTTCTTT. This chain links TRBV11-2 with TRBJ1-1; D is uncertain. Trimming shortened V by 8 bases and J by 3 bases, and 16 bases separated the two germline ends. The CDR3 is made up of 14 amino acids. Germline CDR1 reads SGHAT; CDR2 reads FQNNGV.

Concerning this clone itself: At one of its ends the junction is not consistent with the germline gene, which may arise from a read error. This sequence joins TRBV4-1 and TRBJ2-3, with TRBD1 as a possible D gene (5 bases). Germline V gene sequence: CDR1 MGHRA, CDR2 YSYEKL. The CDR3 spans 14 residues. CDR3 in amino acids: CASSQFPGAETQYF. The CDR3 DNA follows: TGCGCCAGCAGCCAATTCCCTGGGGCAGAGACGCAGTATTTT.

This clone is a singleton in its sample. The V and J genes are TRBV7-2 and TRBJ2-5; the D call may be TRBD1 or TRBD2 (6 bases each). Trimming took off 3 bases at V and 2 bases at J, with 10 bases between the two ends. Germline CDR1 and CDR2: SGHTA and FQGNSA. CDR3 length equals 14 residues. CDR3 nucleotide sequence: TGTGCCAGCAGCTTGGTAGGGGGGCAAGAGACCCAGTACTTC. Its translation is CASSLVGGQETQYF.

This clone appeared a single time. The J gene is TRBJ2-1, the V gene TRBV7-9; possible D gene TRBD1, 6 bases. CDR1 is SEHNR and CDR2 is FQNEAQ in the germline V gene (reference sequence). This CDR3 spans 13 amino acids. V was shortened by 3 bases and J by 7 bases, with 10 bases between the two germline ends. Here the CDR3 reads CASSFVTGNEQFF. The CDR3 bases are TGTGCCAGCAGCTTCGTTACAGGGAATGAGCAGTTCTTC.